This TCR beta chain was sequenced for a study of CD8+ T cells in alopecia areata. The overall study: A 6-month period off drug followed tofacitinib, which lasted 6 to 18 months.

The germline V and J ends were trimmed by 3 bases and 2 bases, with 3 bases remaining between them. The CDR3 spans 12 residues. The germline V gene encodes CDR1 SGHDN and CDR2 FVKESK. cDNA serving as the sequencing template came from extracted, reverse transcribed RNA. Data came from immunoSEQ multiplex PCR; TCRdb stores just in-frame clones and leaves some out. The table shows 130,000 to 150,000 clones, with roughly four fifths occurring only once. The treatment here: oral pan-JAK inhibitor, 5-10 mg twice daily. The source is a human donor with alopecia areata. The V call is TRBV14, the J call TRBJ2-3; no definite D call. This material consisted of CD8+ T cells sorted from blood, taken at week 4, from a patient treated with tofacitinib. CDR3 sequence: CASSQSTDTQYF. The CDR3 DNA sequence: TGTGCCAGCAGCCAGTCCACAGATACGCAGTATTTT.